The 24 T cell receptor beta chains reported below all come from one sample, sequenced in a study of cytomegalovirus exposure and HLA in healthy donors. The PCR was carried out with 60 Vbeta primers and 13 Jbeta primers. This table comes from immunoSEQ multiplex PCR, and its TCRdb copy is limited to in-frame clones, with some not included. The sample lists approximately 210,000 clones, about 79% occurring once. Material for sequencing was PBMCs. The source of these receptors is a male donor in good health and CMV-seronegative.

The CDR3 loop reads CASTGQGIDYGYTF. CDR3 DNA: TGTGCCAGCACTGGACAGGGAATTGACTATGGCTACACCTTC. The genes are TRBV2 and TRBJ1-2; 8 bases are a match to TRBD1. Germline CDR1 SNHLY, CDR2 FYNNEI. The CDR3 consists of 14 residues. V was clipped by 7 bases and J by 3 bases; unmatched bases: 7.

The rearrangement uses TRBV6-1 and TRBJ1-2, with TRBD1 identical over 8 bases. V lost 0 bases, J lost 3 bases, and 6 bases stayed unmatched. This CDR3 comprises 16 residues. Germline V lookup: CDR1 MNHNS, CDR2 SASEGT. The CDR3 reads CASSEAPGTGDYGYTF. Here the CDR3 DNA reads TGTGCCAGCAGTGAAGCTCCCGGGACAGGAGACTATGGCTACACCTTC.

This CDR3 reads CASSGENRQPQHF. CDR3 coding DNA: TGTGCCAGCAGTGGGGAGAACCGACAGCCCCAGCATTTT. The V call is TRBV6-1, the J call TRBJ1-5; D not certain. CDR3 length equals 13 residues. Trimming removed 4 bases at V and 7 bases at J, with 11 bases between. Germline-derived CDR1 and CDR2 are MNHNS and SASEGT.

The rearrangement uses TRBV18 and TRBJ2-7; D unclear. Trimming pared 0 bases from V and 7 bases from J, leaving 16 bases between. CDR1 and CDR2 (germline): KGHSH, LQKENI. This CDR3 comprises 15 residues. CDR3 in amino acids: CASSPPRPQPTEQYF. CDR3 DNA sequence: TGTGCCAGCTCACCACCCAGGCCCCAACCCACGGAGCAGTACTTC.

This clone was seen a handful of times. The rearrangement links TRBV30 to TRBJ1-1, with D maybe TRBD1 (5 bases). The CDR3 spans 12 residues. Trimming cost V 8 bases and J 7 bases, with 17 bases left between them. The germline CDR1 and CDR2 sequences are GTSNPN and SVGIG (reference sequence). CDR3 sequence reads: CAGYRTSYEAFF. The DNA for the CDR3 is TGTGCCGGTTACAGGACGTCATATGAAGCTTTCTTT.

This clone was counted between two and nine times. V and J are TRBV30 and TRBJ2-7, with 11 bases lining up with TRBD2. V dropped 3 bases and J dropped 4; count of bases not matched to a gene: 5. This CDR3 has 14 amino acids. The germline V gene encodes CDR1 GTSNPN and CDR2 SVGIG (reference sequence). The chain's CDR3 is CAWSPGTSGYEQYF. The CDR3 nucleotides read TGTGCCTGGAGCCCCGGGACTAGCGGTTACGAGCAGTACTTC.

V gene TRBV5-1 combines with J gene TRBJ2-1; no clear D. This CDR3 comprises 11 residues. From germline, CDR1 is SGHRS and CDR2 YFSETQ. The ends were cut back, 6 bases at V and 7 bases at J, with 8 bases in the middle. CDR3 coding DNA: TGCGCCAGCACCGTCGGGAATGAGCAGTTCTTC. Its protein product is CASTVGNEQFF.

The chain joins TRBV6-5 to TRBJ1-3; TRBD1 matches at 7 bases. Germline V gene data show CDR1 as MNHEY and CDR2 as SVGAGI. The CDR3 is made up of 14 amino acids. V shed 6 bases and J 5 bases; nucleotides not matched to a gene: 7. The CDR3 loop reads CASSSRQGRNTIYF. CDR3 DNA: TGTGCCAGCAGCTCCAGACAGGGACGAAACACCATATATTTT.

The CDR3 sequence is CASSEDEAGWDYGYTF. The CDR3 region has the DNA TGTGCCAGCAGTGAGGATGAGGCAGGGTGGGATTATGGCTACACCTTC. The chain uses TRBV2 and TRBJ1-2; TRBD1 might be the D (5 bases). Per germline, CDR1 SNHLY and CDR2 FYNNEI. This CDR3 region has 16 residues. V lost 3 bases, J lost 5 bases, and 19 bases lay in between.

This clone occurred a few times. The CDR3: CASSVETQREAPSYNEQFF. The CDR3 DNA is TGTGCCAGCAGCGTAGAGACCCAGCGGGAGGCCCCCTCCTACAATGAGCAGTTCTTC. The V call is TRBV9, the J call TRBJ2-1, with 9 bases lining up with TRBD2. The CDR3 covers 19 residues. V lost 0 bases, J lost 0 bases, and 10 bases stayed unmatched. Germline V lookup: CDR1 SGDLS, CDR2 YYNGEE.

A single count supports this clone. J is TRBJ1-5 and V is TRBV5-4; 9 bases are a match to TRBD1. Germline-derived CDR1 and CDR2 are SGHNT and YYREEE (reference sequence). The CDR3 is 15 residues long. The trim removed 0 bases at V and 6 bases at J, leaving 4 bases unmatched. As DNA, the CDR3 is TGTGCCAGCAGCTTGGGCGGGACAGGGAGTCAGCCCCAGCATTTT. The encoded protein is CASSLGGTGSQPQHF. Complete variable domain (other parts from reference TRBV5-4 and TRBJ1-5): ETGVTQSPTHLIKTRGQQVTLRCSSQSGHNTVSWYQQALGQGPQFIFQYYREEENGRGNFPPRFSGLQFPNYSSELNVNALELDDSALYLCASSLGGTGSQPQHFGDGTRLSIL.

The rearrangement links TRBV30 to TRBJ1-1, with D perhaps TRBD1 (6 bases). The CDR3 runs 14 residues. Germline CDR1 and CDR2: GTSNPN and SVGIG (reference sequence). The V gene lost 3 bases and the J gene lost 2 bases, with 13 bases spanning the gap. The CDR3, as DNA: TGTGCCTGGAGGGGGGGGGCCTCTAACACTGAAGCTTTCTTT. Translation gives CAWRGGASNTEAFF.

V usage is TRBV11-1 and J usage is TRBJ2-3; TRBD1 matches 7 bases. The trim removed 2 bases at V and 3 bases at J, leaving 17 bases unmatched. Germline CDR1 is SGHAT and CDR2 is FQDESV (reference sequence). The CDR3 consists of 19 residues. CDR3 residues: CASSLTTGAPLKKTDTQYF. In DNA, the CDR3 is TGTGCCAGCAGCTTAACCACAGGGGCACCACTTAAGAAGACAGATACGCAGTATTTT.

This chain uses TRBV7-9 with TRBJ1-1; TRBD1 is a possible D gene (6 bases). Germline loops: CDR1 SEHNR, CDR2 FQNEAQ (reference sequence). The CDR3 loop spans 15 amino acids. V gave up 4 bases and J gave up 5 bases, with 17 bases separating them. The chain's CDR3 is CASSSGGGQRTEAFF. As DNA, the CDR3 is TGTGCCAGCAGCTCCGGCGGGGGGCAGAGGACTGAAGCTTTCTTT.

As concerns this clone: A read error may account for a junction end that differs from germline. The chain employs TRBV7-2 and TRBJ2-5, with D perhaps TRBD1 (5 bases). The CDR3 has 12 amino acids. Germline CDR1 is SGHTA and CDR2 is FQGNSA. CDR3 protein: CASSQPRVAVDF. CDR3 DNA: TGTGCCAGCAGCCAGCCCAGGGTGGCCGTGGACTTC.

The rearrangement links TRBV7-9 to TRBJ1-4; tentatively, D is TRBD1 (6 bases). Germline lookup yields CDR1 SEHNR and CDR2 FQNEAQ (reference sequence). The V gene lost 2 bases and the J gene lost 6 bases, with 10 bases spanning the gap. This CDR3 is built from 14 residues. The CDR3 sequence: CASSLRGLDEKLFF. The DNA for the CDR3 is TGTGCCAGCAGCTTAAGGGGGTTGGATGAAAAACTGTTTTTT.

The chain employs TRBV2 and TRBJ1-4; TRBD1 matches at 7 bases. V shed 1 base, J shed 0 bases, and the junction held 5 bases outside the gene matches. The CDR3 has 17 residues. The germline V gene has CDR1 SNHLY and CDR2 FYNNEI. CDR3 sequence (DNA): TGTGCCAGCAGTGAAGACAGGGGCGAGACAACTAATGAAAAACTGTTTTTT. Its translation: CASSEDRGETTNEKLFF.

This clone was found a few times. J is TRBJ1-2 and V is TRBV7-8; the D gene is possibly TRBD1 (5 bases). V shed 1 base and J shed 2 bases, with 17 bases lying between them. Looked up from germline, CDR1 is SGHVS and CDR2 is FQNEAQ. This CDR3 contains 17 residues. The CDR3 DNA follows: TGTGCCAGCAGCTTAGTAGGAGGGGCTGGCGGAAACTATGGCTACACCTTC. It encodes CASSLVGGAGGNYGYTF.

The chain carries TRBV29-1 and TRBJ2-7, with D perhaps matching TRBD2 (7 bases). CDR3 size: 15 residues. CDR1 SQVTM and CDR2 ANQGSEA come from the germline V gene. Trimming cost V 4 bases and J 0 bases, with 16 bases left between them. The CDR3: CSVARRGPNSYEQYF. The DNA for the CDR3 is TGCAGCGTTGCCCGGCGGGGGCCTAACTCCTACGAGCAGTACTTC.

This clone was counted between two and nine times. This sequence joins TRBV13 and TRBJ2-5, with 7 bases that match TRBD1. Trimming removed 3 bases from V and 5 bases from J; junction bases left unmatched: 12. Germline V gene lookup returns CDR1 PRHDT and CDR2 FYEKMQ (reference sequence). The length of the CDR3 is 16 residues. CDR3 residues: CASSLYGTALIETQYF. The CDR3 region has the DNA TGTGCCAGCAGCTTGTACGGGACAGCTTTGATTGAGACCCAGTACTTC.

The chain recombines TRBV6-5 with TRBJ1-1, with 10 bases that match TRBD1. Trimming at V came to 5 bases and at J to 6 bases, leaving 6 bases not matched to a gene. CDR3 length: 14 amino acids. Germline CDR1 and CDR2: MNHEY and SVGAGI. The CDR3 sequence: CASSATGGRAEAFF. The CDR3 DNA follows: TGTGCCAGCAGTGCGACAGGGGGCCGCGCTGAAGCTTTCTTT.

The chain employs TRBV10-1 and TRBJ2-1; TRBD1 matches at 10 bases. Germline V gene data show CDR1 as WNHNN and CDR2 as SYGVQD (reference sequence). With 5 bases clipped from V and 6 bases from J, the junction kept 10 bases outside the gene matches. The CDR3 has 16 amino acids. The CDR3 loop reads CASSRKTGGGFNEQFF. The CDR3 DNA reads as TGCGCCAGCAGTAGAAAGACAGGGGGCGGGTTCAATGAGCAGTTCTTC.

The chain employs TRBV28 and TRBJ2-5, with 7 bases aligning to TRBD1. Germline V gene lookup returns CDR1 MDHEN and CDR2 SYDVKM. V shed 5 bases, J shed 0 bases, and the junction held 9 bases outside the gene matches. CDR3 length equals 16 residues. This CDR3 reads CASSTRRDSYQETQYF. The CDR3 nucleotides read TGTGCCAGCAGTACCCGCCGGGACAGCTACCAAGAGACCCAGTACTTC.

This CDR3 reads CASSQVSGTQETQYF. For the CDR3, the DNA is TGCGCCAGCAGCCAAGTGAGCGGGACACAAGAGACCCAGTACTTC. This sequence joins TRBV4-3 and TRBJ2-5; tentatively, D is TRBD2 (7 bases). There are 15 residues in the CDR3. CDR1 LGHNA and CDR2 YSLEER come from the germline V gene. V was trimmed by 1 base and J by 2 bases, leaving 11 bases between them.